This TCR beta chain emerged from a study of CD8+ T cells in alopecia areata. Overall study context: In an open-label trial, patients got 5 to 10 mg tofacitinib twice daily.

The CDR3 runs 14 residues. Germline V gene sequence: CDR1 SGHRS, CDR2 YFSETQ. Trimming left V 0 bases short and J 2 bases short, with 9 bases between. TCR sequencing used cDNA made by reverse transcription of extracted RNA. Generated by immunoSEQ multiplex PCR, the TCRdb table keeps only in-frame clones and is missing some. The sample gives 150,000 to 200,000 clones, approximately 65% of which show up once; roughly 10% is in the top ten. Notes on the study in general: Researchers report lesional scalp, most notably alopecia totalis/universalis, outstripped normal scalp in clonality. Sequences from scalp samples also cover resident alphabeta T cells of normal skin. Sharing of TCR sequences between patients (possibly for HLA-related reasons) was less clear than in mice.

Of note for this clone: Antigen unknown.

The material sequenced was CD8+ T cells sorted from blood, taken at week 0. This chain links TRBV5-1 with TRBJ2-7; D gene unclear. The sequence came from a human donor with alopecia areata. The CDR3 protein is CASSLGDTTYEQYF. The CDR3 DNA is TGCGCCAGCAGCTTGGGTGACACCACCTACGAGCAGTACTTC. The complete variable domain, with remaining parts taken from reference TRBV5-1 and TRBJ2-7, reads KAGVTQTPRYLIKTRGQQVTLSCSPISGHRSVSWYQQTPGQGLQFLFEYFSETQRNKGNFPGRFSGRQFSNSRSEMNVSTLELGDSALYLCASSLGDTTYEQYFGPGTRLTVT.